The 17 T cell receptor beta chains in this list originate from one sample, sequenced in a study of shared clonotypes between healthy human individuals. Only in-frame clones appear in the TCRdb table, and some are missing; sequencing was by immunoSEQ multiplex PCR. The sample holds 2,500,000 or so clones, around 90% seen once. The sample consisted of naive CD4+ T cells from PBMCs. Subset of the sample: CD45RA+ positively selected. These receptors were taken from a man between 18 and 29 years old in good health. Some clones in this sample may be carry-over from other donors' samples.

The chain links TRBV12-5 to TRBJ2-7; D is perhaps TRBD2 (5 bases). Germline V lookup: CDR1 LGHNT, CDR2 FRNRAP. Deletions cut 5 bases from V and 2 bases from J, with 16 bases between. There are 15 residues in the CDR3. CDR3 in DNA: TGTGCTAGTGGTCCGAGGCCCGGGAATACCTACGAGCAGTACTTC. Its protein is CASGPRPGNTYEQYF. The full variable domain, its missing parts supplied by reference TRBV12-5 and TRBJ2-7, is DARVTQTPRHKVTEMGQEVTMRCQPILGHNTVFWYRQTMMQGLELLAYFRNRAPLDDSGMPKDRFSAEMPDATLATLKIQPSEPRDSAVYFCASGPRPGNTYEQYFGPGTRLTVT.

This sequence joins TRBV4-1 and TRBJ2-3; TRBD2 is a possible D gene (5 bases). There are 17 residues in the CDR3. V gave up 4 bases and J gave up 0 bases, with 17 bases separating them. Germline V gene sequence: CDR1 MGHRA, CDR2 YSYEKL. The CDR3 sequence is CASSREGAPASTDTQYF. CDR3 coding DNA: TGCGCCAGCAGCCGAGAGGGCGCACCAGCTAGCACAGATACGCAGTATTTT.

Comments on this clone: Other DNA sequences in this sample translate to the same CDR3. CDR3 sequence (DNA): TGTGCCAGCAGTTACTCGAGAAGTCAAGAGACCCAGTACTTC. Its protein product is CASSYSRSQETQYF. The chain links TRBV6-5 to TRBJ2-5; D is undetermined. Germline V gives CDR1 MNHEY, CDR2 SVGAGI. Trimming stripped 0 bases from V and 2 bases from J, with 7 bases between. This CDR3 region has 14 residues.

V is TRBV13 and J is TRBJ2-1; D unclear. V was trimmed by 4 bases and J by 9 bases, leaving 25 bases between them. The germline V gene encodes CDR1 PRHDT and CDR2 FYEKMQ (reference sequence). The CDR3 has 17 residues. CDR3 DNA: TGTGCCAGCAGCTCCCAAACCCGGTATTTAGATGTCGGTGAGCAGTTCTTC. It translates to CASSSQTRYLDVGEQFF.

This chain uses TRBV4-1 with TRBJ2-7; 15 nucleotides agree with TRBD2. V was pared by 0 bases and J by 3 bases, with 15 bases of the junction left unmatched. There are 21 residues in the CDR3. Per germline, CDR1 MGHRA and CDR2 YSYEKL. This CDR3 reads CASSQEVTAGGTSGRLYEQYF. The CDR3 DNA is TGCGCCAGCAGCCAAGAGGTCACAGCGGGCGGGACTAGCGGGAGGCTCTACGAGCAGTACTTC.

V gene TRBV7-3 combines with J gene TRBJ2-3; 8 bases are shared with TRBD1. V was clipped by 5 bases and J by 3 bases; unmatched bases: 4. Germline CDR1 reads SGHTA; CDR2 reads FQGTGA. CDR3 length equals 14 residues. The DNA of the CDR3 is TGTGCCAGCAGCACTGGACAGGGAACAGATACGCAGTATTTT. Its translation is CASSTGQGTDTQYF.

The sample holds a few counts of this clone. The V gene is TRBV14, the J gene TRBJ2-5; D possibly matches TRBD1 or TRBD2 (5 bases each). This CDR3 spans 13 amino acids. Deletions cut 4 bases from V and 7 bases from J, with 13 bases between. Per germline, CDR1 SGHDN and CDR2 FVKESK. CDR3 region: CASSPWDRGTQYF. The CDR3 DNA sequence: TGTGCCAGCAGCCCCTGGGACCGAGGGACCCAGTACTTC.

This clone was counted once. This chain links TRBV5-4 with TRBJ2-1; D unresolved. Germline assignment: CDR1 SGHNT and CDR2 YYREEE (reference sequence). The CDR3 loop spans 17 amino acids. Trimming removed 4 bases at V and 3 bases at J, with 20 bases between. The CDR3 DNA is TGTGCCAGCAGCCCCGAGCCCTCCAGCGTGGGCTACAATGAGCAGTTCTTC. Its protein is CASSPEPSSVGYNEQFF.

The chain links TRBV10-1 to TRBJ1-4; D not resolved. The CDR3 covers 13 residues. The V end was cut by 11 bases, the J end by 3 bases, with 13 bases between. The germline V gene encodes CDR1 WNHNN and CDR2 SYGVQD (reference sequence). The CDR3 region has the DNA TGCGCCGGCCGACCCGGACCTAATGAAAAACTGTTTTTT. Its protein is CAGRPGPNEKLFF.

The CDR3 bases are TGTGCCAGCTCACCGGGGGGTCTAGAGCCCCAGCATTTT. The encoded protein is CASSPGGLEPQHF. The gene calls are TRBV18 and TRBJ1-5; tentatively, D is TRBD1 (5 bases). CDR1 is KGHSH and CDR2 is LQKENI in the germline V gene. V lost 3 bases to trimming and J lost 8 bases, with 11 bases between them. The CDR3 runs 13 residues.

The chain uses TRBV5-4 and TRBJ2-3; 11 nucleotides line up with TRBD1. CDR3 size: 15 residues. Germline V gene lookup returns CDR1 SGHNT and CDR2 YYREEE (reference sequence). V was pared by 5 bases and J by 5 bases, with 7 bases of the junction left unmatched. The chain's CDR3 is CASSPWTGGGDTQYF. The CDR3 DNA reads as TGTGCCAGCAGTCCTTGGACAGGGGGCGGAGATACGCAGTATTTT.

The gene calls are TRBV2 and TRBJ2-7; 7 nucleotides align to TRBD2. Per germline, CDR1 SNHLY and CDR2 FYNNEI. The CDR3 spans 13 residues. V shed 8 bases and J 3 bases; nucleotides not matched to a gene: 7. The CDR3 sequence is CASSWGGFYEQYF. The CDR3 bases are TGTGCCAGCTCCTGGGGGGGATTCTACGAGCAGTACTTC.

CDR3 sequence (DNA): TGTGCCAGCAGTGAAGGGGGACTAGGCGGGAGTGAGCAGTTCTTC. Its translation: CASSEGGLGGSEQFF. V gene TRBV6-1 combines with J gene TRBJ2-1; 8 nucleotides match TRBD2. This CDR3 is 15 amino acids long. V was clipped by 1 base and J by 9 bases; unmatched bases: 8. Germline assignment: CDR1 MNHNS and CDR2 SASEGT.

A word on this clone: Other DNA sequences in the same sample also yield this CDR3. The genes are TRBV9 and TRBJ1-5; perhaps TRBD1 as D (6 bases). The CDR3 spans 14 residues. Trimming shortened V by 2 bases and J by 4 bases, and 10 bases separated the two germline ends. Per the germline V gene, CDR1 is SGDLS and CDR2 is YYNGEE. CDR3 in DNA: TGTGCCAGCAGCGTTACCGGACAGAATCAGCCCCAGCATTTT. This codes for CASSVTGQNQPQHF.

The chain couples TRBV11-2 to TRBJ1-2; tentative D call: TRBD1 (6 bases). Germline V gene data show CDR1 as SGHAT and CDR2 as FQNNGV. The CDR3 has 13 residues. V lost 7 bases and J lost 5, with 14 bases in between. The CDR3, as DNA: TGTGCCAGCACCCCAGCAGGGGCTTATGGCTACACCTTC. Its protein is CASTPAGAYGYTF.

This clone was counted between two and nine times. The chain employs TRBV29-1 and TRBJ1-1; D is uncertain. CDR1 and CDR2 (germline): SQVTM, ANQGSEA. Trimming removed 7 bases at V and 0 bases at J, with 18 bases between. The CDR3 is 15 residues long. CDR3 amino acids: CSASAGWAMNTEAFF. The CDR3 nucleotides read TGCAGCGCCTCTGCGGGGTGGGCCATGAACACTGAAGCTTTCTTT. The full variable domain, completed using reference TRBV29-1 and TRBJ1-1, is SAVISQKPSRDICQRGTSLTIQCQVDSQVTMMFWYRQQPGQSLTLIATANQGSEATYESGFVIDKFPISRPNLTFSTLTVSNMSPEDSSIYLCSASAGWAMNTEAFFGQGTRLTVV.

V usage is TRBV2 and J usage is TRBJ2-7; D uncertain. The CDR3 has 12 amino acids. Germline V gives CDR1 SNHLY, CDR2 FYNNEI. V dropped 4 bases and J dropped 1 base, with 5 bases sitting between them. CDR3 region: CASSAESYEQYF. CDR3 sequence (DNA): TGTGCCAGCAGTGCTGAATCCTACGAGCAGTACTTC.